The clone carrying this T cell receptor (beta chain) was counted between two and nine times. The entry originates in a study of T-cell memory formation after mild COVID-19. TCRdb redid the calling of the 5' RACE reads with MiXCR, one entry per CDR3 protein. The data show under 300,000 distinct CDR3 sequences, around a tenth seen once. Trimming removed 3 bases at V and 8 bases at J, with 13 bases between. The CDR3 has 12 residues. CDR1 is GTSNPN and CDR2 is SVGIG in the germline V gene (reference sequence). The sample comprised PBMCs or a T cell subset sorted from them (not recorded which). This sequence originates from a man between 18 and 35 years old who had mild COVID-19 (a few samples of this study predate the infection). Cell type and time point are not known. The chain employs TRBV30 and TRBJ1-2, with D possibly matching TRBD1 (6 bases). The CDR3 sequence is CAWSRQVNGYTF. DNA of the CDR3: TGTGCCTGGAGCAGACAGGTCAACGGCTACACCTTC.